This passage covers 21 T cell receptor beta chains from one sample sequenced in a study of vaccination effects on CD4 cells after COVID-19. Having been cultured for around nine days, the cells underwent CD4+ T cell isolation. Data came from immunoSEQ multiplex PCR; TCRdb stores just in-frame clones and leaves some out. The table lists 45,000 or so clones, 74% of them singletons. No antigen has been assigned to these receptors. The sample was CD4+ T cells from PBMCs cultured without peptide, taken before COVID-19 vaccination. These receptor sequences come from a human donor who had a prior SARS-CoV-2 infection.

This rearrangement joins TRBV19 to TRBJ2-2; D gene uncertain. Germline CDR1 LNHDA, CDR2 SQIVND (reference sequence). The CDR3 length is 15 residues. V lost 3 bases to trimming and J lost 4 bases, with 12 bases between them. CDR3 sequence reads: CASSISAYSTGELFF. The CDR3 nucleotides are TGTGCCAGTAGTATTTCGGCCTATAGCACCGGGGAGCTGTTTTTT.

CDR3 bases: TGCGCCAGCAGCCTCCGGGACAGGGCAGATACGCAGTATTTT. Encoded protein: CASSLRDRADTQYF. The V and J genes are TRBV5-1 and TRBJ2-3; 9 bases are shared with TRBD1. The CDR3 loop spans 14 amino acids. The germline V gene encodes CDR1 SGHRS and CDR2 YFSETQ. Trimming at V came to 4 bases and at J to 4 bases, leaving 4 bases not matched to a gene.

The chain employs TRBV7-2 and TRBJ2-2; 7 bases map to TRBD1. The germline gives CDR1 SGHTA, CDR2 FQGNSA. With 5 bases clipped from V and 3 bases from J, the junction kept 3 bases outside the gene matches. The CDR3 loop spans 14 amino acids. CDR3 in amino acids: CASSKDRYTGELFF. The CDR3 coding sequence is TGTGCCAGCAGCAAGGACAGGTACACCGGGGAGCTGTTTTTT.

Ten or more counts support this clone. V usage is TRBV11-3 and J usage is TRBJ2-7, with TRBD1 matching over 10 bases. V lost 0 bases, J lost 2 bases, and 4 bases stayed unmatched. Germline V gives CDR1 SGHNT, CDR2 YENEEA. The CDR3 extends over 16 amino acids. The CDR3 coding sequence is TGTGCCAGCAGCTTAGAGCGGACAGGGGGGGCCTACGAGCAGTACTTC. Translated, it gives CASSLERTGGAYEQYF. Using reference TRBV11-3 and TRBJ2-7 for the parts outside the CDR3, the full variable domain is EAGVVQSPRYKIIEKKQPVAFWCNPISGHNTLYWYLQNLGQGPELLIRYENEEAVDDSQLPKDRFSAERLKGVDSTLKIQPAELGDSAVYLCASSLERTGGAYEQYFGPGTRLTVT.

This rearrangement joins TRBV6-2 or TRBV6-3 to TRBJ2-1; either TRBD1 or TRBD2 may fit D (6 bases each). Between the trimmed V and J ends, which lost 0 bases and 6 bases, there was a span of 15 bases. Germline V gene data show CDR1 as MNHEY and CDR2 as SVGEGT. This CDR3 is built from 16 residues. The CDR3 sequence is CASSYSTQGRFNEQFF. The CDR3, as DNA: TGTGCCAGCAGTTACTCGACGCAGGGGAGGTTCAATGAGCAGTTCTTC.

Only a few counts were recorded for this clone. The genes are TRBV10-3 and TRBJ2-7, with TRBD1 as a possible D gene (6 bases). Germline V CDR1 and CDR2: ENHRY, SYGVKD. CDR3 length equals 13 residues. V dropped 6 bases and J dropped 2 bases, with 11 bases sitting between them. The CDR3 bases are TGTGCCATCAGCAGGGGTTTTACCTACGAGCAGTACTTC. Translated, it gives CAISRGFTYEQYF.

This chain links TRBV29-1 with TRBJ1-1, with no clear D. CDR1 is SQVTM and CDR2 is ANQGSEA in the germline V gene. V was pared by 5 bases and J by 8 bases, with 24 bases between. This CDR3 is built from 15 residues. The CDR3 protein is CSVFPPLFVVPEAFF. The CDR3 region has the DNA TGCAGCGTTTTTCCACCCCTCTTCGTTGTGCCCGAAGCTTTCTTT.

This chain uses TRBV14 with TRBJ2-5; 7 bases agree with TRBD2. Germline V gene lookup returns CDR1 SGHDN and CDR2 FVKESK. V shed 1 base, J shed 0 bases, and the junction held 8 bases outside the gene matches. The CDR3 contains 17 residues. The DNA for the CDR3 is TGTGCCAGCAGCCAAGGGGAGGGAACGGGGTACCAAGAGACCCAGTACTTC. This encodes CASSQGEGTGYQETQYF.

The chain recombines TRBV9 with TRBJ1-1, with a possible D match to TRBD1 (5 bases). This CDR3 is 15 amino acids long. CDR1 and CDR2 (germline): SGDLS, YYNGEE. V lost 5 bases and J lost 1, with 15 bases in between. The CDR3, as DNA: TGTGCCAGCAGTCCCGACTGGGGGAGGAACACTGAAGCTTTCTTT. This codes for CASSPDWGRNTEAFF.

The chain carries TRBV4-2 and TRBJ2-3, with 10 positions matching TRBD2. The CDR3 length is 15 residues. V lost 1 base, J lost 4 bases, and 2 bases stayed unmatched. Germline-derived CDR1 and CDR2 are LGHNA and YNFKEQ. The CDR3 sequence: CASSQVSGGADTQYF. Here the CDR3 DNA reads TGTGCCAGCAGCCAAGTAAGCGGGGGGGCAGATACGCAGTATTTT.

CDR3 protein: CASRDGGGQAKYNYGYTF. The CDR3 nucleotides are TGTGCCAGCAGAGACGGAGGGGGACAGGCCAAATATAACTATGGCTACACCTTC. The chain has TRBV2 and TRBJ1-2, with 8 positions matching TRBD1. V lost 6 bases and J lost 1; bases outside the gene matches: 16. Germline V lookup: CDR1 SNHLY, CDR2 FYNNEI. The CDR3 loop spans 18 amino acids.

This clone appeared a few times. The genes are TRBV5-1 and TRBJ1-1; TRBD1 might be the D (5 bases). Germline V CDR1 and CDR2: SGHRS, YFSETQ. Trimming left V 2 bases short and J 2 bases short, with 7 bases between. CDR3 length: 13 residues. The DNA of the CDR3 is TGCGCCAGCAGCTTCGACAGTAACACTGAAGCTTTCTTT. Amino acid sequence: CASSFDSNTEAFF.

This clone was counted a single time. V gene TRBV5-6 combines with J gene TRBJ2-1; 8 bases agree with TRBD2. V gave up 4 bases and J gave up 8 bases; unmatched junction bases: 11. There are 15 residues in the CDR3. Germline V CDR1 and CDR2: SGHDT, YYEEEE. As DNA, the CDR3 is TGTGCCAGCAGCAAGGAAAGCGGGAGACGGTATGAGCAGTTCTTC. Translation: CASSKESGRRYEQFF. Combining the CDR3 with reference TRBV5-6 and TRBJ2-1 gives the whole variable domain DAGVTQSPTHLIKTRGQQVTLRCSPKSGHDTVSWYQQALGQGPQFIFQYYEEEERQRGNFPDRFSGHQFPNYSSELNVNALLLGDSALYLCASSKESGRRYEQFFGPGTRLTVL.

The chain uses TRBV5-5 and TRBJ2-7; D is possibly TRBD1 (5 bases). In germline, CDR1 is SGHKS, CDR2 YYEKEE (reference sequence). The CDR3 has 12 amino acids. V dropped 5 bases and J dropped 7 bases, with 13 bases sitting between them. The CDR3 region is CASRTITGEQYF. The CDR3 bases are TGTGCCAGCAGGACGATCACAGGAGAGCAGTACTTC.

This clone was detected a few times. This chain joins TRBV19 and TRBJ1-1, with unresolved D. The CDR3 covers 13 residues. The germline V gene encodes CDR1 LNHDA and CDR2 SQIVND (reference sequence). Trimming stripped 1 base from V and 7 bases from J, with 10 bases between. In nucleotides, the CDR3 is TGTGCCAGTAGTATAGTTGTGGGCGGTGAAGCTTTCTTT. Encoded protein: CASSIVVGGEAFF. Based on the CDR3 plus reference TRBV19 and TRBJ1-1, the full variable domain is DGGITQSPKYLFRKEGQNVTLSCEQNLNHDAMYWYRQDPGQGLRLIYYSQIVNDFQKGDIAEGYSVSREKKESFPLTVTSAQKNPTAFYLCASSIVVGGEAFFGQGTRLTVV.

This chain joins TRBV6-5 and TRBJ1-1, with 8 bases matching TRBD1. The V and J ends lost 5 bases and 5 bases, in that order; junction bases with no gene match: 4. The CDR3 is 13 residues long. CDR1 MNHEY and CDR2 SVGAGI come from the germline V gene. CDR3 sequence (DNA): TGTGCCAGCAGTCACAGGGGGATGACTGAAGCTTTCTTT. Translating it yields CASSHRGMTEAFF.

The V and J genes are TRBV11-3 and TRBJ1-3, with a weak D call TRBD1 (5 bases). Germline V gives CDR1 SGHNT, CDR2 YENEEA. The V end was cut by 0 bases, the J end by 2 bases, with 14 bases between. This CDR3 comprises 17 residues. CDR3 bases: TGTGCCAGCAGCTTAGAAAAACGGCCGGGGCCTGGAAACACCATATATTTT. It encodes CASSLEKRPGPGNTIYF.

The V and J genes are TRBV2 and TRBJ1-1; D gene ambiguous. Germline V gives CDR1 SNHLY, CDR2 FYNNEI. This CDR3 has 13 residues. V shed 5 bases and J shed 3 bases, with 10 bases lying between them. Here the CDR3 reads CASSLEEDTEAFF. For the CDR3, the DNA is TGTGCCAGCAGTTTGGAGGAGGACACTGAAGCTTTCTTT. The full variable domain, completed using reference TRBV2 and TRBJ1-1, is EPEVTQTPSHQVTQMGQEVILRCVPISNHLYFYWYRQILGQKVEFLVSFYNNEISEKSEIFDDQFSVERPDGSNFTLKIRSTKLEDSAMYFCASSLEEDTEAFFGQGTRLTVV.

This clone occurred once. The rearrangement joins TRBV2 to TRBJ2-7, with a possible D match to TRBD1 (6 bases). This CDR3 is 14 amino acids long. V was pared by 4 bases and J by 2 bases, with 12 bases between. Per germline, CDR1 SNHLY and CDR2 FYNNEI. The CDR3 coding sequence is TGTGCCAGCAGTGGTCGCAGGGACACCTACGAGCAGTACTTC. Translated: CASSGRRDTYEQYF.

The chain joins TRBV2 to TRBJ2-1; 9 positions match TRBD2. CDR1 and CDR2 (germline): SNHLY, FYNNEI. The CDR3 has 13 residues. Trimming at V came to 0 bases and at J to 10 bases, leaving 1 base not matched to a gene. This CDR3 is CASSEASGGEQFF. The DNA for the CDR3 is TGTGCCAGCAGTGAAGCGAGCGGGGGGGAGCAGTTCTTC.

This rearrangement joins TRBV18 to TRBJ2-3; 13 nucleotides line up with TRBD2. V lost 3 bases, J lost 4 bases, and 4 bases stayed unmatched. The CDR3 covers 16 residues. CDR1 is KGHSH and CDR2 is LQKENI in the germline V gene. The CDR3 DNA follows: TGTGCCAGCTCACCTCCCGGACTAGCGGGAGCAGATACGCAGTATTTT. It translates to CASSPPGLAGADTQYF.